This T cell receptor (beta chain) emerged from a study of blood T cell repertoires in COVID-19. Study-wide background: COVID-19 samples, acute and convalescent, were from the United States, Italy and Spain. The cDNA or gDNA used as material had been derived from T cells, B-cell-depleted T cells, or PBMCs.

In the original workflow: Amplification with reference gene primers provided the estimates of nucleated cell counts. Generated by immunoSEQ multiplex PCR, the TCRdb table keeps only in-frame clones and is missing some. V, J and clone size derive from that table, while D and trimming were established from the DNA sequence. The repertoire holds some 150,000 clones, approximately 80% seen once, with around 10% in the top ten. Between the trimmed V and J ends, which lost 0 bases and 2 bases, there was a span of 14 bases. CDR1 is MGHRA, CDR2 YSYEKL, per germline. This CDR3 is 17 amino acids long. Input material: peripheral blood. This receptor was taken from a woman aged 80 or older in a cohort sampled during active or convalescent COVID-19. The rearrangement uses TRBV4-1 and TRBJ2-1; D possibly corresponds to TRBD1 (6 bases). CDR3 region: CASSQEGVRGTYNEQFF. CDR3 bases: TGCGCCAGCAGCCAAGAAGGAGTGAGGGGGACCTACAATGAGCAGTTCTTC.